The 28 T cell receptor beta chains presented below share a single source sample, sequenced in a study of blood T cell repertoires in COVID-19. Method: immunoSEQ multiplex PCR; TCRdb's copy keeps in-frame clones and lacks some. Of approximately 47,000 clones in the sample, under 90% are singletons; the top ten hold around 10%. Sequenced material: peripheral blood. These receptor sequences come from a man aged 55 to 70 with acute or convalescent COVID-19.

The chain uses TRBV5-1 and TRBJ1-2; no clear D gene. The CDR3 is 17 amino acids. Per germline, CDR1 SGHRS and CDR2 YFSETQ. The V gene lost 0 bases and the J gene lost 3 bases, with 18 bases spanning the gap. CDR3 residues: CASSLGRNDGFDYGYTF. The CDR3 DNA follows: TGCGCCAGCAGCTTGGGCAGGAACGATGGGTTTGACTATGGCTACACCTTC.

The chain recombines TRBV9 with TRBJ1-5; D remains ambiguous. Deletions cut 2 bases from V and 6 bases from J, with 12 bases between. The length of the CDR3 is 14 residues. CDR1 is SGDLS, CDR2 YYNGEE, per germline. CDR3 loop: CASSVFRRLQPQHF. In DNA form, the CDR3 reads TGTGCCAGCAGCGTTTTCCGCAGGCTTCAGCCCCAGCATTTT.

This chain uses TRBV5-5 with TRBJ2-1, with D unresolved. Per the germline V gene, CDR1 is SGHKS and CDR2 is YYEKEE (reference sequence). The germline V and J ends were trimmed by 4 bases and 1 base, with 12 bases remaining between them. The CDR3 contains 15 residues. The CDR3 reads CASSPDTPSYNEQFF. The CDR3 coding sequence is TGTGCCAGCAGCCCCGACACCCCTTCCTACAATGAGCAGTTCTTC.

The chain couples TRBV4-1 to TRBJ1-3; 9 bases fit TRBD1. Germline CDR1 and CDR2: MGHRA and YSYEKL. V was clipped by 5 bases and J by 1 base; unmatched bases: 12. This CDR3 has 18 amino acids. CDR3 residues: CASSSRRGTGRSGNTIYF. The DNA for the CDR3 is TGCGCCAGCAGCTCCCGACGCGGGACAGGGAGGTCTGGAAACACCATATATTTT.

This chain connects TRBV29-1 to TRBJ2-1, with D perhaps TRBD1 (6 bases). CDR3 length: 11 amino acids. V was clipped by 7 bases and J by 8 bases, with 12 bases between them. CDR1 SQVTM and CDR2 ANQGSEA come from the germline V gene. In DNA form, the CDR3 reads TGCAGCGCCTCGAAGGGGGATGAGCAGTTCTTC. This translates into CSASKGDEQFF.

The chain joins TRBV3-1 (or the pseudogene TRBV3-2) to TRBJ1-4; 8 bases match TRBD1. The trim removed 3 bases at V and 10 bases at J, leaving 10 bases unmatched. Germline V lookup: CDR1 LGHDT, CDR2 YNNKEL (reference sequence). This CDR3 contains 15 residues. The CDR3 protein is CASSHVQGVGGKLFF. The CDR3 region has the DNA TGTGCCAGCAGCCATGTACAGGGGGTAGGAGGAAAACTGTTTTTT.

V and J are TRBV5-5 and TRBJ2-7, with a tentative D call TRBD1 (6 bases). The CDR3 consists of 12 residues. Trimming stripped 1 base from V and 5 bases from J, with 7 bases between. CDR1 SGHKS and CDR2 YYEKEE come from the germline V gene (reference sequence). The CDR3 region has the DNA TGTGCCAGCAGCTTGACAGGGAACGAGCAGTACTTC. Protein: CASSLTGNEQYF. The variable domain in full, completed from reference TRBV5-5 and TRBJ2-7, reads DAGVTQSPTHLIKTRGQQVTLRCSPISGHKSVSWYQQVLGQGPQFIFQYYEKEERGRGNFPDRFSARQFPNYSSELNVNALLLGDSALYLCASSLTGNEQYFGPGTRLTVT.

The chain carries TRBV6-5 and TRBJ1-5; 10 nucleotides line up with TRBD1. V dropped 6 bases and J dropped 2; count of bases not matched to a gene: 4. The CDR3 runs 15 residues. Germline V gene lookup returns CDR1 MNHEY and CDR2 SVGAGI. As DNA, the CDR3 is TGTGCCAGCAGCGACGGGACAGGGGGCAATCAGCCCCAGCATTTT. Residues: CASSDGTGGNQPQHF.

As DNA, the CDR3 is TGTGCCACTAGACAGGGGAGCACAGATACGCAGTATTTT. It translates to CATRQGSTDTQYF. The J gene is TRBJ2-3, the V gene TRBV6-5, with 8 bases fitting TRBD1. Unmatched junction bases numbered 3, after V lost 10 bases and J lost 0 bases. CDR3 length equals 13 residues. Per the germline V gene, CDR1 is MNHEY and CDR2 is SVGAGI.

In this sample, this clone turned up a few times. The V and J genes are TRBV9 and TRBJ2-1; no clear D gene. Germline lookup yields CDR1 SGDLS and CDR2 YYNGEE. V lost 4 bases and J lost 9, with 17 bases in between. The CDR3 is made up of 14 amino acids. The CDR3 loop reads CASSPGSGRSEQFF. DNA for the CDR3: TGTGCCAGCAGCCCCGGCTCCGGAAGGAGTGAGCAGTTCTTC.

This clone appeared once. The J gene is TRBJ2-5, the V gene TRBV3-1 (or the pseudogene TRBV3-2); 8 positions match TRBD2. Germline loops: CDR1 LGHDT, CDR2 YNNKEL (reference sequence). The junction had 1 base not matched to a gene; V was cut back by 0 bases and J by 7 bases. The CDR3 has 13 residues. The CDR3 nucleotides read TGTGCCAGCAGCCAAGATGCGGGGGGGACCCAGTACTTC. Translated: CASSQDAGGTQYF.

This clone is a singleton in its sample. A junction end diverges from the germline sequence, so it may reflect a read error. The CDR3 sequence is CASSLSSGGPENF. CDR3 bases: TGTGCCAGCAGTTTATCCAGCGGGGGGCCCGAGAACTTC. The V and J genes are TRBV12-3 or TRBV12-4 and TRBJ2-5, with 9 bases identical to TRBD2. The CDR3 is 13 residues long.

This clone was counted a few times. This chain uses TRBV11-2 with TRBJ2-6; 10 bases agree with TRBD1. The V gene's germline CDR1 is SGHAT and CDR2 FQNNGV. The V segment lost 9 bases and the J segment 3 bases; nucleotides outside the gene matches: 11. CDR3 length: 17 residues. CDR3 sequence: CASIGGQGKGGANVLTF. The DNA for the CDR3 is TGTGCCAGTATAGGGGGACAGGGGAAAGGTGGGGCCAACGTCCTGACTTTC.

The rearrangement joins TRBV5-6 to TRBJ2-7, with 8 nucleotides matching TRBD1. Germline V gene lookup returns CDR1 SGHDT and CDR2 YYEEEE. This CDR3 comprises 15 residues. Trimming at V came to 0 bases and at J to 7 bases, leaving 9 bases not matched to a gene. CDR3 nucleotides: TGTGCCAGCAGCTTGGGGGTCAGGGGGCAAGGTGAGCAGTACTTC. It specifies CASSLGVRGQGEQYF. The full variable domain, rest sourced from reference TRBV5-6 and TRBJ2-7, is DAGVTQSPTHLIKTRGQQVTLRCSPKSGHDTVSWYQQALGQGPQFIFQYYEEEERQRGNFPDRFSGHQFPNYSSELNVNALLLGDSALYLCASSLGVRGQGEQYFGPGTRLTVT.

The rearrangement uses TRBV5-8 and TRBJ1-1; D call uncertain. V was shortened by 9 bases and J by 0 bases, with 12 bases between the two germline ends. Germline values: CDR1 SGHTS, CDR2 YDEGEE. This CDR3 has 13 residues. The CDR3 region has the DNA TGTGCCACCTTAGACACCCTGAACACTGAAGCTTTCTTT. Its protein product is CATLDTLNTEAFF.

The V gene is TRBV6-5, the J gene TRBJ1-4; D possibly corresponds to TRBD1 (6 bases). The CDR3 has 15 amino acids. V was trimmed by 2 bases and J by 6 bases, leaving 13 bases between them. Per germline, CDR1 MNHEY and CDR2 SVGAGI. The CDR3: CASSYRGGGDEKLFF. The CDR3 DNA follows: TGTGCCAGCAGTTACCGGGGGGGCGGAGATGAAAAACTGTTTTTT.

This clone came up once. V gene TRBV29-1 combines with J gene TRBJ1-1; 7 positions agree with TRBD1. The germline V gene has CDR1 SQVTM and CDR2 ANQGSEA. There are 18 residues in the CDR3. The J segment lost 6 bases and the V segment lost 0 bases, leaving 19 bases of the junction unmatched. The chain's CDR3 is CSVEDLVTGRLFKPEAFF. CDR3 sequence (DNA): TGCAGCGTTGAAGATCTCGTGACAGGGCGTCTATTTAAGCCTGAAGCTTTCTTT.

This chain links TRBV6-5 with TRBJ2-3; possibly TRBD2 for D (6 bases). The CDR3 has 14 residues. V gave up 2 bases and J gave up 0 bases, with 6 bases separating them. The germline V gene encodes CDR1 MNHEY and CDR2 SVGAGI. The CDR3 region has the DNA TGTGCCAGCAGTTACGGGGGGAGCACAGATACGCAGTATTTT. This sequence encodes CASSYGGSTDTQYF.

This clone came up a few times. The V call is TRBV9, the J call TRBJ1-2, with TRBD1 identical over 8 bases. With 4 bases clipped from V and 6 bases from J, the junction kept 2 bases outside the gene matches. The CDR3 consists of 12 residues. Germline V gives CDR1 SGDLS, CDR2 YYNGEE. CDR3 DNA sequence: TGTGCCAGCAGCCAGACAGGGGATGGCTACACCTTC. Translating gives CASSQTGDGYTF. Based on the CDR3 plus reference TRBV9 and TRBJ1-2, the full variable domain is DSGVTQTPKHLITATGQRVTLRCSPRSGDLSVYWYQQSLDQGLQFLIQYYNGEERAKGNILERFSAQQFPDLHSELNLSSLELGDSALYFCASSQTGDGYTFGSGTRLTVV.

This sequence joins TRBV5-1 and TRBJ2-5; 7 bases agree with TRBD1. CDR1 is SGHRS and CDR2 is YFSETQ in the germline V gene. J lost 5 bases, V lost 3 bases, and 7 bases had no gene match. The CDR3 extends over 14 amino acids. CDR3 DNA: TGCGCCAGCAGCTCGACAGGGTGGGGTGAGACCCAGTACTTC. Residues: CASSSTGWGETQYF.

The CDR3: CASTFSDTQNTEAFF. The CDR3 DNA sequence: TGTGCCAGCACCTTTTCGGACACCCAGAACACTGAAGCTTTCTTT. The rearrangement links TRBV3-1 (or the pseudogene TRBV3-2) to TRBJ1-1; a weak D match, TRBD1 (5 bases). Germline values: CDR1 LGHDT, CDR2 YNNKEL (reference sequence). The CDR3 consists of 15 residues. V gave up 7 bases and J gave up 1 base, with 16 bases separating them.

V is TRBV13 and J is TRBJ1-3, with D uncertain. Germline V gives CDR1 PRHDT, CDR2 FYEKMQ (reference sequence). This CDR3 spans 16 amino acids. Trimming stripped 2 bases from V and 0 bases from J, with 11 bases between. The CDR3: CASSLFRRGSGNTIYF. CDR3 nucleotides: TGTGCCAGCAGCTTATTTCGTCGAGGCTCTGGAAACACCATATATTTT.

The J gene is TRBJ1-2, the V gene TRBV7-9; 7 bases map to TRBD1. Germline CDR1 SEHNR, CDR2 FQNEAQ (reference sequence). The CDR3 runs to 13 residues. With V trimmed by 4 bases and J by 8 bases, 7 bases remained unmatched. CDR3 protein: CASSSVTGQGYTF. CDR3 DNA sequence: TGTGCCAGCAGCTCCGTGACAGGGCAAGGCTACACCTTC.

The J gene is TRBJ1-4, the V gene TRBV20-1, with D possibly matching TRBD1 (5 bases). V shed 6 bases and J shed 8 bases, with 10 bases lying between them. There are 11 residues in the CDR3. From germline, CDR1 is DFQATT and CDR2 SNEGSKA (reference sequence). CDR3 nucleotide sequence: TGCAGTGCGGAGGAGGGGGAAAAACTGTTTTTT. This translates into CSAEEGEKLFF.

The chain links TRBV3-1 (or the pseudogene TRBV3-2) to TRBJ1-6, with 9 bases identical to TRBD1. V trimming: 4 bases; J trimming: 9 bases; junction bases outside the gene matches: 10. The CDR3 has 16 residues. CDR1 LGHDT and CDR2 YNNKEL come from the germline V gene (reference sequence). CDR3 amino acids: CASSLMGQGLGSPLHF. CDR3 sequence (DNA): TGTGCCAGCAGCCTTATGGGACAGGGTTTGGGTTCACCCCTCCACTTT.

The V gene is TRBV6-2 or TRBV6-3, the J gene TRBJ2-2; 10 positions match TRBD1. The V and J ends lost 5 bases and 6 bases, in that order; junction bases with no gene match: 9. Germline CDR1 MNHEY, CDR2 SVGEGT. This CDR3 spans 16 amino acids. The CDR3 sequence: CASSRPTGGGPGELFF. The CDR3 coding sequence is TGTGCCAGCAGTCGCCCGACAGGGGGCGGACCCGGGGAGCTGTTTTTT.

This chain uses TRBV12-3 or TRBV12-4 with TRBJ1-1, with 10 nucleotides matching TRBD1. Germline trimming cut 5 bases from V and 11 bases from J; bases unmatched to any gene: 5. The CDR3 has 12 amino acids. The CDR3 region is CASSPTGGGAFF. The CDR3 DNA reads as TGTGCCAGCAGTCCGACAGGGGGCGGGGCTTTCTTT.

The chain uses TRBV24-1 and TRBJ2-3; TRBD2 matches at 11 bases. V lost 4 bases, J lost 5 bases, and 7 bases stayed unmatched. Looked up from germline, CDR1 is KGHDR and CDR2 is SFDVKD. This CDR3 contains 16 residues. The CDR3 sequence is CATSETTSGEGDTQYF. The CDR3 DNA reads as TGTGCCACCAGTGAAACGACTAGCGGGGAGGGAGATACGCAGTATTTT.